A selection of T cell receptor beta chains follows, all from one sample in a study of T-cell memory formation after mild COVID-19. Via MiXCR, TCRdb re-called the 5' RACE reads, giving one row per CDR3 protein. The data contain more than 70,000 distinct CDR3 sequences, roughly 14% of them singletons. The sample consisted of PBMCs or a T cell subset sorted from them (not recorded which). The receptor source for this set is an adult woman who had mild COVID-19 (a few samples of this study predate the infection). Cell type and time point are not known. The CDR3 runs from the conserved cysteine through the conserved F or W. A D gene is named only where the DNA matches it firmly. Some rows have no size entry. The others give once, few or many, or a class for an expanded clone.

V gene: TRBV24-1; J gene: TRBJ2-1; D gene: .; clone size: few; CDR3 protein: CATSETGYNEQFF; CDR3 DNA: TGTGCCACCAGTGAGACAGGCTACAATGAGCAGTTCTTC
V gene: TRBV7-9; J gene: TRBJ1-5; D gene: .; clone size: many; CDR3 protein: CASSAKGEPQHF; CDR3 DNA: TGTGCCAGCAGCGCGAAGGGGGAGCCCCAGCATTTT
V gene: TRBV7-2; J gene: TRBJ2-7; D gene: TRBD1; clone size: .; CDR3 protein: CASSLEGQGAYEQYF; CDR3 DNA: TGTGCCAGCAGCTTAGAGGGACAGGGGGCTTACGAGCAGTACTTC
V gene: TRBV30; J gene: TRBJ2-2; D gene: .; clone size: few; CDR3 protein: CAWSYAGELFF; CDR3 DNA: TGTGCCTGGAGTTATGCCGGGGAGCTGTTTTTT
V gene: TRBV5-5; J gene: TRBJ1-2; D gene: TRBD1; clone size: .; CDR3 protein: CASSLEGQGSLRRGYTF; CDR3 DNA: TGTGCCAGCAGCTTGGAGGGACAGGGGTCCCTGCGGCGCGGCTACACCTTC
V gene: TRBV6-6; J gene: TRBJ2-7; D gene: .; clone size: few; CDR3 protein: CASSYEVSGSPYEQYF; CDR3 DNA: TGTGCCAGCAGTTACGAGGTTTCGGGGTCCCCCTACGAGCAGTACTTC
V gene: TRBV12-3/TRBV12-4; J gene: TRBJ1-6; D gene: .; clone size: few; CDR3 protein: CASSRRASHNSPLHF; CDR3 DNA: TGTGCCAGCAGTCGCCGGGCGAGTCATAATTCACCCCTCCACTTT
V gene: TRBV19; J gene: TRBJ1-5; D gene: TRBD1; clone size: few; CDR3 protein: CASSISGGTRQPQHF; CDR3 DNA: TGTGCCAGTAGTATATCAGGGGGCACCCGGCAGCCCCAGCATTTT
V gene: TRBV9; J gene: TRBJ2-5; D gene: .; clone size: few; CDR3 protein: CASSGQQETQYF; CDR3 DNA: TGTGCCAGCAGCGGACAGCAAGAGACCCAGTACTTC
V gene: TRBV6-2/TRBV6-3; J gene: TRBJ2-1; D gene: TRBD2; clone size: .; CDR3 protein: CASSPLAGGPLVEQFF; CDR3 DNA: TGTGCCAGCAGCCCCCTAGCGGGGGGGCCTTTAGTTGAGCAGTTCTTC
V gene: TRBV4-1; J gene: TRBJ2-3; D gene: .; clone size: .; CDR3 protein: CASSPPGRGTDTQYF; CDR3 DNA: TGCGCCAGCAGCCCCCCCGGCAGGGGCACAGATACGCAGTATTTT
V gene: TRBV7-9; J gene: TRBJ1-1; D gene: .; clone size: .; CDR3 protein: CASSLSSEGPNTEAFF; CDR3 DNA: TGTGCCAGCAGCCTTAGCTCGGAGGGCCCGAACACTGAAGCTTTCTTT
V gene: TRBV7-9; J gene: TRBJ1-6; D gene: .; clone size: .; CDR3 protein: CASSLLLSPLHF; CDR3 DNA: TGTGCCAGCAGCTTATTGTTGTCACCCCTCCACTTT
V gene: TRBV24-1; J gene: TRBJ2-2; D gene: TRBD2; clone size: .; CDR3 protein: CATSDLRGAGELFF; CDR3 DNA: TGTGCCACCAGTGATTTGCGGGGGGCCGGGGAGCTGTTTTTT
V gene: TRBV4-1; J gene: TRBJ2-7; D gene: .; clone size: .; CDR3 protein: CASWDGYYEQYF; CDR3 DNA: TGCGCCAGCTGGGACGGATACTACGAGCAGTACTTC
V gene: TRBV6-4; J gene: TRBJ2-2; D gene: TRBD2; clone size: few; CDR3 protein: CASSRVAGGGTGELFF; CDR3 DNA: TGTGCCAGCTCCCGGGTAGCGGGAGGTGGAACCGGGGAGCTGTTTTTT
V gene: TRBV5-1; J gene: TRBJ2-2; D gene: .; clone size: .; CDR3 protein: CASSFLTGSGELFF; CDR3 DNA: TGCGCCAGCAGCTTCCTCACAGGGTCCGGGGAGCTGTTTTTT
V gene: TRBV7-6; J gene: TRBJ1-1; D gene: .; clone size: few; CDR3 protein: CASSLPSGIPLNTEAFF; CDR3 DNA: TGTGCCAGCAGCTTACCCTCTGGGATCCCTTTGAACACTGAAGCTTTCTTT
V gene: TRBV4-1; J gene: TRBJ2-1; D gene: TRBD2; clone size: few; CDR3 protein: CASSQGAGGSYNEQFF; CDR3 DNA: TGCGCCAGCAGCCAAGGAGCGGGGGGCTCCTACAATGAGCAGTTCTTC
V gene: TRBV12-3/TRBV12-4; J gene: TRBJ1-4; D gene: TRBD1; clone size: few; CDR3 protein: CASSPGQGIEKLFF; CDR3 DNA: TGTGCCAGCAGTCCGGGACAGGGGATTGAAAAACTGTTTTTT
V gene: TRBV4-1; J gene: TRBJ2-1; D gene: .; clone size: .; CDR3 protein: CASSQVWLERGEQFF; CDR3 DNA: TGCGCCAGCAGCCAAGTATGGCTCGAGAGGGGTGAGCAGTTCTTC
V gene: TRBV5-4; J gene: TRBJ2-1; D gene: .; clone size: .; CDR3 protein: CASSPGATGNEQFF; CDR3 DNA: TGTGCCAGCAGCCCGGGGGCTACAGGCAATGAGCAGTTCTTC